Listed here is a single TCR beta chain. Its antigen is currently unknown. The sample originates from a study of vaccination and CD4 T cells after COVID-19. Study-level points and caveats: Data came from relatively few convalescent patients and lacked early post-infection timepoints.

As for treatment: roughly 11-day PBMC culture with coronavirus spike peptide pools or control peptides (ViraFEST assay). Negative selection was the method that isolated CD4+ T cells after more than 9 days of culture. Once obtained from cultured CD4+ T cells, the DNA was sequenced using the Oncomine TCR Beta short-read assay. Scientists extracted genomic DNA from CD4+ T cells grown in culture. TCRdb used MiXCR to reprocess the PCR reads, holding one entry per CDR3 protein. The table has around 21,000 distinct CDR3 sequences, about 61% seen once. The CDR3 length is 15 residues. V dropped 6 bases and J dropped 4 bases, with 18 bases sitting between them. The germline V gene encodes CDR1 LNHDA and CDR2 SQIVND (reference sequence).

The clonotype comes from a human donor who had recovered from COVID-19. The chain joins TRBV19 to TRBJ2-5; D uncertain. Sequenced input: CD4+ T cells from blood, cultured in vitro. For the CDR3, the DNA is TGTGCCAGTAGCGTTTCCCGTGCTCGTCGAGAGACCCAGTACTTC. This translates into CASSVSRARRETQYF.